The sequence of this T cell receptor beta chain was determined in a study of blood T cell repertoires in COVID-19. Study as a whole: The analysed material was cDNA or gDNA that came from T cells, B-cell-depleted T cells, or PBMCs.

V lost 4 bases and J lost 7, with 10 bases in between. Germline values: CDR1 SGHNT, CDR2 YENEEA. The CDR3 is 12 residues long. Participant-given clinical history determined each cohort assignment. The table came from immunoSEQ multiplex PCR; TCRdb's copy has only in-frame clones and leaves some out. The sample holds 150,000 to 200,000 clones, just over 85% seen once. Sequencing used PBMCs or T cells enriched from blood (not recorded which). The TCR comes from a woman aged 18 to 35 who had recovered from COVID-19. The rearrangement uses TRBV11-3 and TRBJ2-5; D possibly corresponds to TRBD2 (6 bases). CDR3 DNA sequence: TGTGCCAGCAGCTCCATGGGGGGGACCCAGTACTTC. Protein sequence: CASSSMGGTQYF.